This T cell receptor (beta chain) is drawn from a study of blood T cell repertoires in COVID-19. Looking at the study overall: Sources were T cells, B-cell-depleted T cells, or PBMCs; the material itself was cDNA or gDNA.

The V end lost 6 bases, the J end lost 7 bases, and 16 bases lay between the germline ends. Germline lookup yields CDR1 PRHDT and CDR2 FYEKMQ (reference sequence). This CDR3 has 14 residues. Per the study methods: Reference gene primer amplification gave estimated nucleated cell counts. The table came from immunoSEQ multiplex PCR; TCRdb's copy has only in-frame clones and leaves some out. V and J calls plus clone size are reproduced from that table; the DNA served to infer D and trimming. The profile shows about 260,000 clones, over 70% of them singletons. The gene calls are TRBV13 and TRBJ2-1; tentatively, D is TRBD2 (7 bases). Sequencing input: peripheral blood. This TCR came from a woman aged 40 to 50 who had recovered from COVID-19. DNA of the CDR3: TGTGCCAGCAGAGGGGGGGGGCCAGGGAATGAGCAGTTCTTC. Amino acids: CASRGGGPGNEQFF.